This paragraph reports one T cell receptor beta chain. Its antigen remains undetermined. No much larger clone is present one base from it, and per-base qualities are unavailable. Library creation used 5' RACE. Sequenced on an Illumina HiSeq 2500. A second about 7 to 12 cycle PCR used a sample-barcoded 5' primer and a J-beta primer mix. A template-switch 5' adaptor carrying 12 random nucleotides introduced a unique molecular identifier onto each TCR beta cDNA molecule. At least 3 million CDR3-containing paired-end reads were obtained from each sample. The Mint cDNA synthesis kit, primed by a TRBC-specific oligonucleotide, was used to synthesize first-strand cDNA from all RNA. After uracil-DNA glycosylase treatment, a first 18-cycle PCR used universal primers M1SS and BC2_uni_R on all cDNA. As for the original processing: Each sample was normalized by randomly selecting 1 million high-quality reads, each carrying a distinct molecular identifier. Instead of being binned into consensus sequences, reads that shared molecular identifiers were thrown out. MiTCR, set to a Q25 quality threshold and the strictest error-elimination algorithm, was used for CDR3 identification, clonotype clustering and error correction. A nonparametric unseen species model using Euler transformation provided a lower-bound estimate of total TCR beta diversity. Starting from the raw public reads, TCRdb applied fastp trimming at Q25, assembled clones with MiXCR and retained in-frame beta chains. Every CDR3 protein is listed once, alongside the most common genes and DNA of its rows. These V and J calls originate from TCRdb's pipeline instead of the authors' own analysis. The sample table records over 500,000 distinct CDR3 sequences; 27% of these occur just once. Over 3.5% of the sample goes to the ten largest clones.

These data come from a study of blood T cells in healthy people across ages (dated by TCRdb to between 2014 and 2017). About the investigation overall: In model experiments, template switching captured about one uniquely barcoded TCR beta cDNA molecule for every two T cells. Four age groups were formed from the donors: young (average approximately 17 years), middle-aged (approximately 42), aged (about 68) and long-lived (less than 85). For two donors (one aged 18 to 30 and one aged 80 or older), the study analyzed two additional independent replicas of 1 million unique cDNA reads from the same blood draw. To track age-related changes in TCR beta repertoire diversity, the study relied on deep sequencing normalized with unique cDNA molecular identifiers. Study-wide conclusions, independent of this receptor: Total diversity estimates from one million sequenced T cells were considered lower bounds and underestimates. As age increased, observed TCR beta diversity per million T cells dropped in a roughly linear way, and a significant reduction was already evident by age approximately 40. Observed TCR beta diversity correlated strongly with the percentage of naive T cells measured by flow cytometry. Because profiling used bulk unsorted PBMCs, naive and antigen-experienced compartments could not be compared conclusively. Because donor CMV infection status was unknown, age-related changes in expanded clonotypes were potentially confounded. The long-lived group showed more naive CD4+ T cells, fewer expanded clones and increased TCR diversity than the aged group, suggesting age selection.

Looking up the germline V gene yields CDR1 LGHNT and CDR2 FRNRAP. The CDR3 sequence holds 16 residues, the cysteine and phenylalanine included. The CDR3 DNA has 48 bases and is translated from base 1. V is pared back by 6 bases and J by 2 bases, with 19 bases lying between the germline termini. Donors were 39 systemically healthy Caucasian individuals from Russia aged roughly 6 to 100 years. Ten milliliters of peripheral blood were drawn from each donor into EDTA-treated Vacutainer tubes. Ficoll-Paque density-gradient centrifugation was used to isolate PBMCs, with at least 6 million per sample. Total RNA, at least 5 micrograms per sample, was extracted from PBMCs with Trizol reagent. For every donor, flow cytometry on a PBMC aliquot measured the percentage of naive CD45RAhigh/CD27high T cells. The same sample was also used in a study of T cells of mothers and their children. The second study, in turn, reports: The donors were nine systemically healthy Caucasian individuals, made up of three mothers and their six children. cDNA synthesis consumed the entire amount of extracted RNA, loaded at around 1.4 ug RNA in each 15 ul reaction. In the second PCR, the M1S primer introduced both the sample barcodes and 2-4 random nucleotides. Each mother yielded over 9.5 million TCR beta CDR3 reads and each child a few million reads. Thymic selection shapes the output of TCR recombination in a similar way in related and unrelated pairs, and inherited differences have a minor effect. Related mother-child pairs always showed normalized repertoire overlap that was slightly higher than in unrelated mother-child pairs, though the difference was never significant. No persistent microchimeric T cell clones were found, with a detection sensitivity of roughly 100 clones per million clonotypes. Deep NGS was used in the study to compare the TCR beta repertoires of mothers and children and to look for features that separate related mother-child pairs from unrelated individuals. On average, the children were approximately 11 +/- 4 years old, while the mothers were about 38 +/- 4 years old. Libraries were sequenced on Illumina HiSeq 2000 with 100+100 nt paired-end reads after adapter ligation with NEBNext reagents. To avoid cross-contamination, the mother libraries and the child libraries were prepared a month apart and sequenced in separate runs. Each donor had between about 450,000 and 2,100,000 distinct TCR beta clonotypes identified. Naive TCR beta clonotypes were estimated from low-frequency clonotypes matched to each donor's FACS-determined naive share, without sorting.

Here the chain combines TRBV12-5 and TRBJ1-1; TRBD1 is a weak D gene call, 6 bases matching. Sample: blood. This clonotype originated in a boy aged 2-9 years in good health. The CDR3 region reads CASGPTHTGSNTEAFF. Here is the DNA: TGTGCTAGTGGCCCAACCCATACAGGGTCTAACACTGAAGCTTTCTTT.